Reported below is one T cell receptor (beta chain). This record belongs to a study of T cells in Graves' hyperthyroidism and ophthalmopathy. The source material, RNA transcripts, was used to amplify TCR beta CDR3 regions. The study used the HTBI primer set for a first-round RT-PCR of the TCR CDR3. One entry per CDR3 protein results from TCRdb running MiXCR on the multiplex PCR reads. This sample carries some 490,000 distinct CDR3 sequences, 22% of them seen once, and the ten largest clones take under 55%. Trimming stripped 0 bases from V and 6 bases from J, with 13 bases between. From germline, CDR1 is SGDLS and CDR2 YYNGEE. The CDR3 loop spans 15 amino acids.

The TCR originated in a woman aged 65 to 85 with Graves' ophthalmopathy. The chain is built from TRBV9 and TRBJ1-5; weak D call: TRBD1 (5 bases). The material sequenced was blood. CDR3 DNA: TGTGCCAGCAGCGTAGGGGACGGAGGAATTCAGCCCCAGCATTTT. Protein product: CASSVGDGGIQPQHF.